The present TCR beta chain was sequenced within a study of blood T cells in healthy people across ages (dated by TCRdb to 2015 to 2017). As for the study more broadly: In model experiments, template switching captured roughly one uniquely barcoded TCR beta cDNA molecule for every two T cells. Four age groups were formed from the donors: young (average about 16 years), middle-aged (roughly 38), aged (about 62) and long-lived (about 80). Two additional independent replicas of 1 million unique cDNA reads from the same blood draw were analyzed for two donors (one aged 18 to 30 and one aged 80 or older). Age-related changes in TCR beta repertoire diversity were measured in the study by deep sequencing normalized with unique cDNA molecular identifiers. To avoid experimental bias, donors of different ages were spread randomly across the sequencing lanes. General study outcomes and caveats: The long-lived group showed more naive CD4+ T cells, fewer expanded clones and increased TCR diversity than the aged group, suggesting age selection. Because profiling used bulk unsorted PBMCs, naive and antigen-experienced compartments could not be compared conclusively. Because donor CMV infection status was unknown, age-related changes in expanded clonotypes were potentially confounded. Observed TCR beta diversity per million T cells fell roughly linearly with age, and a significant reduction was already apparent by age about 38. Estimates of total diversity based on one million sequenced T cells were regarded as lower bounds and as underestimates. Observed TCR beta diversity correlated strongly with the percentage of naive T cells measured by flow cytometry.

Comments on this clonotype: What this receptor recognizes is not known. No base quality information exists; no much larger clone differs at one position.

Libraries came from 5' RACE. The sample was run on an Illumina HiSeq 2500. A second PCR of roughly 7 to 11 cycles was performed with a sample-barcoded 5' primer and a J-beta primer mix. Each TCR beta cDNA molecule received a unique molecular identifier from a template-switch 5' adaptor carrying 12 random nucleotides. Each sample yielded at least 2.5 million CDR3-containing paired-end reads. First-strand cDNA was synthesized from all RNA with the Mint cDNA synthesis kit, primed by a TRBC-specific oligonucleotide. All cDNA was treated with uracil-DNA glycosylase and then went through a first 18-cycle PCR with the universal primers M1SS and BC2_uni_R. On the study's bioinformatics: Normalization of each sample was performed by random selection of 1 million high-quality reads, each carrying a distinct molecular identifier. Reads sharing molecular identifiers were discarded rather than binned into consensus sequences. CDR3 identification, clonotype clustering and error correction used MiTCR with a Q25 quality threshold and the strictest error-elimination algorithm. A nonparametric unseen species model with Euler transformation was used to estimate a lower bound on total TCR beta diversity. Through fastp at Q25 and MiXCR, TCRdb rebuilt clones from the public reads, retaining in-frame beta chains. A single entry per CDR3 protein holds the most common genes and DNA from its merged rows. The V and J calls follow TCRdb's processing rather than the paper's. This sample has approximately 1.5 million distinct CDR3 sequences in its table, and 35% to 45% of those were observed once. The top ten clones comprise 4% of the sample.

The donors were a few dozen Caucasian individuals from Russia, aged 6 to 90 years, who were systemically healthy. Each donor gave ten milliliters of peripheral blood, collected into EDTA-treated Vacutainer tubes. Ficoll-Paque density-gradient centrifugation was used to isolate PBMCs, with at least 6.5 million obtained per sample. Trizol reagent was used to extract total RNA from PBMCs, with at least 6 micrograms per sample. The percentages of naive CD45RAhigh/CD27high T cells were determined by flow cytometry on a PBMC aliquot from every donor. Material for sequencing was blood. The sequence was obtained from a woman between 18 and 29 years old in good health.

The DNA reads as follows: TGTGCCAGCAGCTCACTTCAGAGCTCCTACAATGAGCAGTACTTC. Protein translation: CASSSLQSSYNEQYF. This sequence uses TRBV12-3 or TRBV12-4 and TRBJ2-1; there is no confident call for the D gene. The J call is in doubt because the DNA end fits TRBJ2-7 better. Including the terminal cysteine and phenylalanine, the CDR3 comprises 15 residues. The retained sequence is limited to the CDR3, 45 bases, with the frame set at the first base.